A selection of T cell receptor beta chains follows, all from one sample in a study of patients and donors after allogeneic stem cell transplantation. From the RT-PCR reads, TCRdb called clonotypes with MiXCR, one entry per CDR3 protein. The table lists about a million distinct CDR3 sequences, roughly 18% of them singletons. Sequencing was carried out using blood, either unsorted or a sorted T cell fraction (not recorded which). The receptor set was obtained from a human donor who was either an allogeneic HSCT recipient or a stem cell or donor lymphocyte infusion donor (not recorded which). It is not recorded whose cells these are; they may come from a transplant donor. CDR3s include the opening cysteine and the closing phenylalanine or tryptophan. A D gene is named only where the DNA matches it firmly. The size field is filled for only some rows; it gives once, few, many or a size class.

J	size	V	D	CDR3	DNA
TRBJ1-3	-	TRBV7-9	-	CASSATNTIYF	TGTGCCAGCAGCGCCACAAACACCATATATTTT
TRBJ2-1	-	TRBV12-3/TRBV12-4	TRBD2	CASSLDRGRAGNEQFF	TGTGCCAGCAGTTTAGATCGCGGGAGGGCAGGGAATGAGCAGTTCTTC
TRBJ2-1	few	TRBV6-1	TRBD2	CASSGIAGGTKYNEQFF	TGTGCCAGCAGTGGGATAGCGGGGGGGACAAAATACAATGAGCAGTTCTTC
TRBJ2-1	-	TRBV6-2/TRBV6-3	TRBD2	CASRYLAGRSNEQFF	TGTGCCAGCAGATACCTAGCGGGGAGATCCAATGAGCAGTTCTTC
TRBJ1-1	few	TRBV20-1	-	CSARRTLEAFF	TGCAGTGCTAGGAGGACACTTGAAGCTTTCTTT
TRBJ2-7	-	TRBV6-5	-	CASSYVGRAYEQYF	TGTGCCAGCAGTTACGTGGGGAGAGCCTACGAGCAGTACTTC
TRBJ2-1	few	TRBV21-1	-	CASSLGQPGQGVHEQFF	TGTGCCAGCAGCTTGGGGCAACCGGGACAGGGGGTTCATGAGCAGTTCTTC
TRBJ1-2	many	TRBV12-3/TRBV12-4	TRBD1	CASRQGAFGYTF	TGTGCCAGCCGACAGGGGGCTTTTGGCTACACCTTC
TRBJ1-2	-	TRBV3-1	-	CASSPGGYTF	TGTGCCAGCAGCCCGGGGGGCTACACCTTC
TRBJ1-1	-	TRBV9	-	CASSVEVGVTEAFF	TGTGCCAGCAGCGTAGAGGTAGGAGTTACTGAAGCTTTCTTT
TRBJ1-2	-	TRBV4-1	-	CASSQGETDYGYTF	TGCGCCAGCAGCCAAGGCGAGACAGACTATGGCTACACCTTC
TRBJ2-3	-	TRBV5-1	TRBD2	CASSLPSGSTDTQYF	TGCGCCAGCAGCTTACCTAGCGGAAGCACAGATACGCAGTATTTT
TRBJ2-6	-	TRBV11-1	TRBD1	CASSLAGTGRTGANVLTF	TGTGCCAGCAGCCTAGCCGGGACAGGGAGAACTGGGGCCAACGTCCTGACTTTC
TRBJ2-7	-	TRBV5-1	TRBD1	CASTRQGSYEQYF	TGCGCCAGCACCAGACAGGGGTCGTACGAGCAGTACTTC
TRBJ2-2	-	TRBV6-2/TRBV6-3	-	CASSYHRTGQRTGELFF	TGTGCCAGCAGTTACCACCGGACTGGACAGCGGACCGGGGAGCTGTTTTTT
TRBJ2-6	-	TRBV24-1	TRBD1	CATSERTGAGANVLTF	TGTGCCACCAGTGAACGAACAGGGGCTGGGGCCAACGTCCTGACTTTC
TRBJ1-6	-	TRBV7-6	-	CASSLGGDSYNSPLHF	TGTGCCAGCAGCCTTGGGGGGGACTCCTATAATTCACCCCTCCACTTT
TRBJ2-1	-	TRBV9	-	CASSPTRRGDNEQFF	TGTGCCAGCAGCCCCACCCGGCGTGGGGACAATGAGCAGTTCTTC
TRBJ2-7	few	TRBV5-1	TRBD2	CASSILPGLAGAYEQYF	TGCGCCAGCAGCATCTTACCGGGACTAGCGGGAGCTTACGAGCAGTACTTC
TRBJ1-1	-	TRBV6-5	-	CASSYSNRPLNTEAFF	TGTGCCAGCAGTTACTCTAACAGGCCCCTGAACACTGAAGCTTTCTTT
TRBJ2-3	-	TRBV21-1	-	CASSKEVTSGSDTQYF	TGTGCCAGCAGCAAAGAGGTGACTAGCGGGTCAGATACGCAGTATTTT
TRBJ2-7	-	TRBV6-5	TRBD1	CASSYGSTGAYEQYF	TGTGCCAGCAGTTACGGGTCGACAGGGGCCTACGAGCAGTACTTC
TRBJ2-3	-	TRBV12-3/TRBV12-4	-	CASSPPPPIDTQYF	TGTGCCAGCAGCCCCCCTCCCCCGATAGATACGCAGTATTTT
TRBJ2-1	few	TRBV6-1	TRBD2	CASSEAGLAGLSGEQFF	TGTGCCAGCAGTGAAGCGGGACTAGCGGGTCTCTCCGGGGAGCAGTTCTTC